Below are 15 T cell receptor beta chains sequenced from a single sample in a study of response to subunit inactivated influenza vaccine. A single record per CDR3 protein comes from TCRdb applying MiXCR to the RT-PCR reads. The data show about 580,000 distinct CDR3 sequences, around 15% seen once. The specimen was PBMCs from blood, collected about 11 days after vaccination. Every receptor here comes from a middle-aged man who received an inactivated influenza vaccine.

This clonotype appeared a few times. As DNA, the CDR3 is TGTGCCAGCAGCTTAGCTGCCTGGACCGGGAGGAATGAGCAGTTCTTC. Its translation is CASSLAAWTGRNEQFF. The V and J genes are TRBV7-8 and TRBJ2-1; 7 nucleotides line up with TRBD2. CDR1 and CDR2 from the germline V gene are SGHVS and FQNEAQ. The CDR3 is 16 amino acids. Germline trimming cut 0 bases from V and 7 bases from J; bases unmatched to any gene: 9.

This clonotype has a handful of counts. The chain uses TRBV5-1 and TRBJ2-3; 7 bases match TRBD2. Germline CDR1 and CDR2: SGHRS and YFSETQ. J gave up 3 bases and V 4 bases, and 2 bases lay outside the gene matches. CDR3 size: 13 residues. The CDR3 loop is CASSNGGTDTQYF. In nucleotides, the CDR3 is TGCGCCAGCAGCAACGGGGGGACAGATACGCAGTATTTT. Together with reference TRBV5-1 and TRBJ2-3, the CDR3 gives the full variable domain: KAGVTQTPRYLIKTRGQQVTLSCSPISGHRSVSWYQQTPGQGLQFLFEYFSETQRNKGNFPGRFSGRQFSNSRSEMNVSTLELGDSALYLCASSNGGTDTQYFGPGTRLTVL.

The chain employs TRBV12-3 or TRBV12-4 and TRBJ2-7, with D possibly called TRBD1 or TRBD2 (5 bases each). V was trimmed by 4 bases and J by 0 bases, leaving 10 bases between them. The CDR3 has 14 amino acids. As DNA, the CDR3 is TGTGCCAGCAGTTCAGAGGGGCTCTCCTACGAGCAGTACTTC. Its translation is CASSSEGLSYEQYF.

This clonotype was observed a few times. This chain connects TRBV27 to TRBJ2-5; 8 bases align to TRBD1. The CDR3 runs 15 residues. J was trimmed by 4 bases and V by 5 bases; bases with no gene match: 9. Germline V lookup: CDR1 MNHEY, CDR2 SMNVEV (reference sequence). CDR3 in amino acids: CASSTNPGQAETQYF. The CDR3 DNA reads TGTGCCAGCAGTACGAACCCGGGACAGGCAGAGACCCAGTACTTC.

This clonotype was found many times. This chain joins TRBV6-2 or TRBV6-3 and TRBJ1-1; no definite D call. The CDR3 is made up of 12 amino acids. Per the germline V gene, CDR1 is MNHEY and CDR2 is SVGEGT. The germline V and J ends were trimmed by 1 base and 11 bases, with 11 bases remaining between them. The CDR3 sequence: CASSYFSSGAFF. The CDR3 bases are TGTGCCAGCAGTTACTTTTCATCGGGGGCTTTCTTT.

J is TRBJ2-7 and V is TRBV6-6; tentatively, D is TRBD1 (6 bases). The germline V gene has CDR1 MNHNY and CDR2 SVGAGI (reference sequence). This CDR3 spans 12 amino acids. Trimming cost V 6 bases and J 6 bases, with 12 bases left between them. CDR3 loop: CASSTGYREQYF. The CDR3 region has the DNA TGTGCCAGCAGCACAGGGTACCGCGAGCAGTACTTC.

This clonotype was counted at least ten times. CDR3 DNA sequence: TGCAGCGTGCAGGGGCACTTTAACTATGGCTACACCTTC. This codes for CSVQGHFNYGYTF. The genes are TRBV29-1 and TRBJ1-2; tentative D call: TRBD1 (6 bases). The CDR3 consists of 13 residues. The V gene lost 6 bases and the J gene lost 1 base, with 12 bases spanning the gap. Germline V CDR1 and CDR2: SQVTM, ANQGSEA.

This clonotype was detected many times. This sequence joins TRBV4-2 and TRBJ2-5, with 7 bases identical to TRBD1. The trim removed 0 bases at V and 2 bases at J, leaving 3 bases unmatched. The CDR3 has 15 residues. Germline CDR1 LGHNA, CDR2 YNFKEQ. CDR3 DNA: TGTGCCAGCAGCCAAGAGGGGACAGATCAAGAGACCCAGTACTTC. The encoded protein is CASSQEGTDQETQYF.

In its sample, this clonotype was seen many times. The J gene is TRBJ2-7, the V gene TRBV28; D remains ambiguous. V shed 6 bases and J shed 2 bases, with 8 bases lying between them. This CDR3 spans 12 amino acids. CDR1 is MDHEN, CDR2 SYDVKM, per germline. CDR3 protein: CASSSPPYEQYF. The CDR3 nucleotides are TGTGCCAGCAGCAGCCCCCCCTACGAGCAGTACTTC.

This clonotype turned up a few times. The chain recombines TRBV29-1 with TRBJ1-5; D uncertain. CDR1 and CDR2 (germline): SQVTM, ANQGSEA. The CDR3 is made up of 13 amino acids. The V end lost 3 bases, the J end lost 4 bases, and 10 bases lay between the germline ends. The CDR3 loop reads CSVEYGSNQPQHF. CDR3 DNA sequence: TGCAGCGTTGAGTACGGGTCTAATCAGCCCCAGCATTTT.

J is TRBJ2-7 and V is TRBV5-6, with a weak D call TRBD2 (5 bases). Germline CDR1 reads SGHDT; CDR2 reads YYEEEE. The CDR3 consists of 14 residues. Trimming pared 1 base from V and 0 bases from J, leaving 8 bases between. The CDR3 DNA sequence: TGTGCCAGCAGCTTGAGCGGAATCTCCTACGAGCAGTACTTC. It codes for CASSLSGISYEQYF.

This clonotype was seen a few times. This sequence joins TRBV7-9 and TRBJ2-1; 7 bases align to TRBD2. The CDR3 spans 17 residues. Per germline, CDR1 SEHNR and CDR2 FQNEAQ (reference sequence). Germline trimming cut 5 bases from V and 0 bases from J; bases unmatched to any gene: 10. CDR3 loop: CASSPFSGHSSYNEQFF. CDR3 sequence (DNA): TGTGCCAGCAGCCCTTTTAGCGGGCATAGCTCCTACAATGAGCAGTTCTTC.

This clonotype came up many times. This rearrangement joins TRBV12-3 or TRBV12-4 to TRBJ2-1; D not certain. V lost 5 bases and J lost 4, with 6 bases in between. The CDR3 runs to 12 residues. CDR3 in amino acids: CASSPRYNEQFF. CDR3 nucleotides: TGTGCCAGCAGTCCCCGATACAATGAGCAGTTCTTC.

This clonotype has ten or more counts. The genes are TRBV28 and TRBJ1-1, with D maybe TRBD1 (5 bases). CDR1 is MDHEN and CDR2 is SYDVKM in the germline V gene. The CDR3 spans 13 residues. Trimming took off 5 bases at V and 0 bases at J, with 7 bases between the two ends. CDR3: CASSPDMNTEAFF. The CDR3 DNA sequence: TGTGCCAGCAGTCCGGACATGAACACTGAAGCTTTCTTT.

This clonotype was seen a handful of times. This rearrangement joins TRBV4-2 to TRBJ2-6; 7 bases line up with TRBD1. The CDR3 has 21 residues. Germline V lookup: CDR1 LGHNA, CDR2 YNFKEQ. With V trimmed by 3 bases and J by 0 bases, 17 bases remained unmatched. The DNA of the CDR3 is TGTGCCAGCAGCCAGGCCCCAAAAAAAAGGGGGCCCGGCTCTGGGGCCAACGTCCTGACTTTC. Translated, it gives CASSQAPKKRGPGSGANVLTF.